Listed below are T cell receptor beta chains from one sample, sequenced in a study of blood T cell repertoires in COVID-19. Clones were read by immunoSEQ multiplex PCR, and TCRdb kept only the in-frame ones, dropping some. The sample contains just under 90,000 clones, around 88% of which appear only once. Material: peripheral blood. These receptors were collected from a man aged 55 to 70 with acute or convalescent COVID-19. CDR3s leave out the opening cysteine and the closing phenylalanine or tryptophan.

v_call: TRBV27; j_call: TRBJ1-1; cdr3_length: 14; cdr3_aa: ASSLSGTGANTEAF
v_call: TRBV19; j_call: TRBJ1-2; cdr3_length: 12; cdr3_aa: ASSSRGQGYGYT
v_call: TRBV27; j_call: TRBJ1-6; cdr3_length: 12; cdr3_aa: VSSVRGFNSPLH
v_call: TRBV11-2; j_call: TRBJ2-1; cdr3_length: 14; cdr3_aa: ASSFDLVGSGNEQF
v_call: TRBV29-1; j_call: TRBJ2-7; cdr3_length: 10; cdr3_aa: SVTQGSHEQY
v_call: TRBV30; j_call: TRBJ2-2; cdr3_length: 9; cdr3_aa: AWSAYGELF
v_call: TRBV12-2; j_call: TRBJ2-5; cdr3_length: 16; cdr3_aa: ASRLAPFSFSNLETQY
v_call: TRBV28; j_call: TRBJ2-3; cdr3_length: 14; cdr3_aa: ASRTRGGAGTDTQY
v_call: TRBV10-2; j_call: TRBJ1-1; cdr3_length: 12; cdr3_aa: ASSDRGLSTEAF
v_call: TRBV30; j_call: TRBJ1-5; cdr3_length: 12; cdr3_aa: AWSRGQTNQPQH
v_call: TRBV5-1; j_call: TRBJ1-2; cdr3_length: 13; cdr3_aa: ASSEFGQPGDGYT
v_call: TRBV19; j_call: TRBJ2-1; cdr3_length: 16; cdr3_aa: ASSRSTEAGSSYNEQF
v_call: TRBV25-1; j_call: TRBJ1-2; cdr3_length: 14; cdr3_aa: ASSEKSDRGYYGYT
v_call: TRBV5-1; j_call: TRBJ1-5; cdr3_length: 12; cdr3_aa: ASSLGGSDQPQH
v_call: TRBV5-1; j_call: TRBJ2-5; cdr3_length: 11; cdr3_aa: ASSGRDSETQY
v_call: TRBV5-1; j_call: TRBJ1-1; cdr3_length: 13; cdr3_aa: ASSLNGLGNTEAF
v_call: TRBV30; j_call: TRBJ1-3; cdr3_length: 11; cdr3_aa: AWSAGSGNTIY
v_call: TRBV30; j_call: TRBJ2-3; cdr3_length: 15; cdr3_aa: AWSRGGRAFRADTQY
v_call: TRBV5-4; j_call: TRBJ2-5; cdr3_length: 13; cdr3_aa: ASRLAGGPLETQY
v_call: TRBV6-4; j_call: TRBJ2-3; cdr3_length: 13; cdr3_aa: ASSDEAGSSDTQY
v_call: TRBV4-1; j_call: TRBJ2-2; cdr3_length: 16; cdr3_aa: ASSQEEISGGATGELF
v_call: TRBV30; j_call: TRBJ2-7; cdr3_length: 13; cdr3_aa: AWSVSGVSSYEQY
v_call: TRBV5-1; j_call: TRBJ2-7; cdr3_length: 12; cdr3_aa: ASSGQTSVNEQY
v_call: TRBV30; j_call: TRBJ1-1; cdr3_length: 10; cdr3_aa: AGGQGHTEAF
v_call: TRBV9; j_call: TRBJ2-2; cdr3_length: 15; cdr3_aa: ASSVIAGGPDTGELF
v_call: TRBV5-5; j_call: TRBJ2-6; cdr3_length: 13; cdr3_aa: ASSLPGGGANVLT
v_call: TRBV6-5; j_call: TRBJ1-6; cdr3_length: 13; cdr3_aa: ASSSLTGPISPLH
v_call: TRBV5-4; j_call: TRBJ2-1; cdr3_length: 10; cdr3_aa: ASSLVQNEQF
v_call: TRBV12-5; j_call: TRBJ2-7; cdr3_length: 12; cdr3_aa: ASGSHTAPSEQY
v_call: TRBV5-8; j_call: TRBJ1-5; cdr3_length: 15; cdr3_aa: ASSLGQKVYSNQPQH
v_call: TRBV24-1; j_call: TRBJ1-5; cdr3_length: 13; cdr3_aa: ATLRDAGINQPQH
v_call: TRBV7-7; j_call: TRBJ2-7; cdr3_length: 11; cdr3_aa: ASSLGASYEQY
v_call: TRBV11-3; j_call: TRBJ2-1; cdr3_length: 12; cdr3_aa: ASSLGLAGNEQF
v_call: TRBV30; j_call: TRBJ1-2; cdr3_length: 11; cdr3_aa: AWSEGVYYGYT
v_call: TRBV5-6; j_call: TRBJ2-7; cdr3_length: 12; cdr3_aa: ASSRLAGAYEQY
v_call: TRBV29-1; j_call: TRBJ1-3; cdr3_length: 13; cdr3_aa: SVGLGTASGNTIY
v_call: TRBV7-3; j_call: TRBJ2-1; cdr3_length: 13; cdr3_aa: ASSLGLAGVVEQF
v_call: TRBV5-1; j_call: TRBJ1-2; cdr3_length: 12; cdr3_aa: ASSLDGTGDGYT
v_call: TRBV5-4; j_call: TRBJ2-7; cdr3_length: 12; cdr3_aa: ASSPDRGPDEQY
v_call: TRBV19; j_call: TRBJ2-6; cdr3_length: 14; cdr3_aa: ASMQGSSSGANVLT
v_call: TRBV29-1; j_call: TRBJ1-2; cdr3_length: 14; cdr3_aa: SVPTDRSQSIYGYT
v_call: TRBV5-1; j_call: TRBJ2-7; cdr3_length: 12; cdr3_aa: ASSLIARSYEQY
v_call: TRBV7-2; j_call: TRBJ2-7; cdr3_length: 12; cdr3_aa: ASSRRRGTYEQY
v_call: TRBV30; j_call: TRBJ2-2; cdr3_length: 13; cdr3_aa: AWSRLAGGPGELF
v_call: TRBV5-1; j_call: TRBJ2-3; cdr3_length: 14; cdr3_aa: ASRQGLAGDADTQY
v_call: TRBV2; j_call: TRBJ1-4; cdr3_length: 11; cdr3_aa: ASRTGGYEKLF
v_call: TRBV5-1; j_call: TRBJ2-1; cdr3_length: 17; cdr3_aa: ASRIDRGQRLGNYNEQF